A selection of T cell receptor beta chains follows, all from one sample in a study of pediatric ulcerative colitis. Produced via immunoSEQ multiplex PCR; TCRdb's table is partial and in-frame only. The repertoire holds fewer than 15,000 clones, with around 90% as singletons. What was sequenced was blood. The receptors were gathered from a boy aged 5-17 years with moderate ulcerative colitis. The CDR3 runs from the conserved cysteine through the conserved F or W.

length	V	J	CDR3
14	TRBV11-2	TRBJ1-2	CASSLSQAPRGYTF
16	TRBV5-1	TRBJ2-3	CASTSMPGHLTDTQYF
17	TRBV5-1	TRBJ2-6	CASSLEEGPSGANVLTF
13	TRBV14	TRBJ2-7	CASSQDPNTEQYF
14	TRBV27	TRBJ2-1	CASSSGTVYNEQFF
13	TRBV10-3	TRBJ1-5	CAISEGLRYAQHF
16	TRBV7-2	TRBJ1-2	CASTTRGTEFNYGYTF
15	TRBV5-4	TRBJ2-5	CASSPEATSLETQYF
13	TRBV11-2	TRBJ1-1	CASSLGLNTEAFF
15	TRBV10-1	TRBJ2-7	CASSEDQGNSHEQYF
15	TRBV5-1	TRBJ2-5	CASSSEVGGQETQYF
14	TRBV19	TRBJ1-2	CASAQKGQIYGYTF
16	TRBV10-3	TRBJ2-1	CAISGPGQGQYNEQFF
13	TRBV19	TRBJ2-2	CASKQTNTGELFF
16	TRBV7-9	TRBJ2-2	CASSVQGLADTGELFF
14	TRBV6-5	TRBJ2-5	CASSSTGGGETQYF
12	TRBV2	TRBJ2-1	CASSERGGEQFF
15	TRBV28	TRBJ1-5	CASSFMGRSNQPQHF
18	TRBV7-9	TRBJ2-3	CASSRLAGGRRSTDTQYF
16	TRBV2	TRBJ2-1	CASSGRRESSYNEQFF
15	TRBV27	TRBJ2-5	CASRPLTGPQETQYF
15	TRBV4-2	TRBJ2-2	CASSQDRRGPGELFF
13	TRBV27	TRBJ2-3	CASSQYTTDTQYF
18	TRBV7-8	TRBJ1-2	CASSLGWGSLLSFDGYTF
19	TRBV18	TRBJ2-6	CASSRLTQGLSSGANVLTF
13	TRBV6-1	TRBJ1-3	CASSDYTGNTIYF
15	TRBV28	TRBJ1-5	CASSNWSGSNQPQHF
15	TRBV4-1	TRBJ2-7	CASSRSGTGDYEQYF
16	TRBV27	TRBJ2-2	CASKIQGAGNTGELFF
15	TRBV18	TRBJ1-2	CASSPRDGYYYGYTF
11	TRBV30	TRBJ2-1	CAWSVSSRSFF
14	TRBV7-9	TRBJ2-7	CASSPPSGTYEQYF
14	TRBV28	TRBJ2-5	CASSIRGEQETQYF
12	TRBV28	TRBJ2-1	CASSPSRYEQFF
15	TRBV7-6	TRBJ2-3	CASSRTSGITDTQYF
12	TRBV28	TRBJ1-2	CASSPLTRGYTF
15	TRBV4-1	TRBJ2-1	CATSVLAGGPNEQFF
12	TRBV28	TRBJ1-2	CASRNTGFGYTF
16	TRBV7-9	TRBJ2-7	CASSLEGSLDPYEQYF
15	TRBV5-8	TRBJ1-3	CASSFEGRPGNTIYF
14	TRBV14	TRBJ2-3	CASSQGALADTQYF
15	TRBV7-3	TRBJ2-1	CASSPGGYYYNEQFF
15	TRBV23-1	TRBJ1-4	CASSSQPTTNEKLFF
8	TRBV21-1	TRBJ1-1	CMDREAFF
13	TRBV7-2	TRBJ2-7	CASSLARGDEQYF